The 14 T cell receptor beta chains in this list originate from one sample, sequenced in a study of OX40 agonist ivuxolimab in advanced cancers. The method was immunoSEQ multiplex PCR; TCRdb's version includes in-frame clones alone and lacks a portion of them. The table lists roughly 100,000 clones, about 96% of them singletons. The sequences come from CD4+ or CD8+ T cells sorted from blood, collected in a trial of the OX40 agonist ivuxolimab. Every receptor here comes from an adult with an advanced solid tumor such as melanoma, head and neck, liver or kidney cancer.

The chain carries TRBV9 and TRBJ1-2, with D unresolved. Looked up from germline, CDR1 is SGDLS and CDR2 is YYNGEE. The CDR3 spans 13 residues. With 0 bases removed from V and 2 bases from J, the gap between germline ends came to 5 bases. The CDR3 spells CASSVVGNYGYTF. In DNA form, the CDR3 reads TGTGCCAGCAGCGTAGTAGGGAACTATGGCTACACCTTC.

The V and J genes are TRBV27 and TRBJ1-2; TRBD1 might be the D (6 bases). This CDR3 has 13 residues. Trimming left V 5 bases short and J 2 bases short, with 9 bases between. Germline lookup yields CDR1 MNHEY and CDR2 SMNVEV (reference sequence). The CDR3 loop is CASSPTGNYGYTF. In DNA form, the CDR3 reads TGTGCCAGCAGTCCAACAGGGAACTATGGCTACACCTTC.

This clone was seen more than once but under ten times. The V and J genes are TRBV6-4 and TRBJ2-1; possibly TRBD2 for D (6 bases). The CDR3 loop spans 13 amino acids. The germline V and J ends were trimmed by 3 bases and 7 bases, with 10 bases remaining between them. Germline CDR1 MRHNA, CDR2 SNTAGT. The chain's CDR3 is CASSEGGQNEQFF. DNA for the CDR3: TGTGCCAGCAGTGAGGGGGGTCAGAATGAGCAGTTCTTC.

This chain uses TRBV6-6 with TRBJ2-5; TRBD1 matches at 7 bases. From germline, CDR1 is MNHNY and CDR2 SVGAGI (reference sequence). The CDR3 contains 14 residues. Germline trimming cut 5 bases from V and 2 bases from J; bases unmatched to any gene: 5. The CDR3 sequence is CASSEYRGQETQYF. The CDR3, as DNA: TGTGCCAGCAGTGAGTACAGGGGACAAGAGACCCAGTACTTC.

The chain couples TRBV21-1 to TRBJ1-1; no check of the table's D call, TRBD1, against the DNA was made. TRBV21-1 is a pseudogene segment. The CDR3 is 18 residues long. The DNA for the CDR3 is TGTGCCAGCAGCCTATGTGCCCCCCCCCGACAGGAGCGGTACGGGGCTTTCTTT. Its protein product is CASSLCAPPRQERYGAFF.

In this sample, this clone turned up once. The V and J genes are TRBV7-6 and TRBJ2-1, with 14 nucleotides matching TRBD2. The V gene's germline CDR1 is SGHVS and CDR2 FNYEAQ. The CDR3 covers 21 residues. The ends lost 1 base at V and 3 bases at J; junction bases unmatched: 14. Here the CDR3 reads CASSLDPSGTSGSTDYNEQFF. The CDR3 coding sequence is TGTGCCAGCAGCTTAGACCCGTCGGGGACTAGCGGGAGTACAGACTACAATGAGCAGTTCTTC.

The chain is built from TRBV5-5 and TRBJ1-5; tentative D call: TRBD1 (6 bases). CDR1 SGHKS and CDR2 YYEKEE come from the germline V gene (reference sequence). Deletions cut 4 bases from V and 2 bases from J, with 19 bases between. There are 17 residues in the CDR3. The CDR3 is CASSGRDNSPGNQPQHF. The CDR3 nucleotides are TGTGCCAGCAGCGGACGGGACAACTCCCCGGGCAATCAGCCCCAGCATTTT.

The V gene is TRBV7-2, the J gene TRBJ1-5, with D perhaps matching TRBD1 (5 bases). The V gene's germline CDR1 is SGHTA and CDR2 FQGNSA. This CDR3 contains 16 residues. Trimming removed 5 bases at V and 0 bases at J, with 14 bases between. This CDR3 reads CASSITGGSSNQPQHF. The DNA of the CDR3 is TGTGCCAGCAGCATTACCGGGGGTTCTAGCAATCAGCCCCAGCATTTT.

The chain is built from TRBV27 and TRBJ1-1; D is possibly TRBD1 (5 bases). This CDR3 is 15 amino acids long. Germline loops: CDR1 MNHEY, CDR2 SMNVEV (reference sequence). Trimming removed 5 bases at V and 0 bases at J, with 13 bases between. CDR3 DNA sequence: TGTGCCAGCAGTCCGGTTGGGGGATTGAACACTGAAGCTTTCTTT. This codes for CASSPVGGLNTEAFF.

This chain joins TRBV7-9 and TRBJ2-3; TRBD2 aligns across 9 bases. Trimming at V came to 5 bases and at J to 3 bases, leaving 6 bases not matched to a gene. This CDR3 is 15 amino acids long. Germline CDR1 SEHNR, CDR2 FQNEAQ (reference sequence). In DNA, the CDR3 is TGTGCCAGCAGCCTTTTTGCGGGGGGGACAGATACGCAGTATTTT. Translating gives CASSLFAGGTDTQYF. Using reference TRBV7-9 and TRBJ2-3 for the parts outside the CDR3, the full variable domain is DTGVSQNPRHKITKRGQNVTFRCDPISEHNRLYWYRQTLGQGPEFLTYFQNEAQLEKSRLLSDRFSAERPKGSFSTLEIQRTEQGDSAMYLCASSLFAGGTDTQYFGPGTRLTVL.

The chain employs TRBV4-3 and TRBJ2-7; maybe TRBD2 (6 bases). This CDR3 has 17 amino acids. V dropped 1 base and J dropped 3 bases, with 19 bases sitting between them. Looked up from germline, CDR1 is LGHNA and CDR2 is YSLEER. DNA of the CDR3: TGCGCCAGCAGCCAAGGTCGAGCTAGCGAATTATACTACGAGCAGTACTTC. It yields the protein CASSQGRASELYYEQYF.

The chain couples TRBV7-9 to TRBJ2-7, with D maybe TRBD1 (5 bases). The V and J ends lost 3 bases and 5 bases respectively, with 8 bases between them. The germline V gene has CDR1 SEHNR and CDR2 FQNEAQ (reference sequence). This CDR3 has 12 residues. The CDR3: CASSFSGNEQYF. The CDR3 region has the DNA TGTGCCAGCAGCTTCTCAGGGAACGAGCAGTACTTC.

The chain employs TRBV7-9 and TRBJ2-5, with D hard to call. Germline CDR1 SEHNR, CDR2 FQNEAQ (reference sequence). Trimming left V 0 bases short and J 2 bases short, with 10 bases between. The CDR3 contains 15 residues. CDR3 residues: CASSLAGWEQETQYF. Here the CDR3 DNA reads TGTGCCAGCAGCTTAGCAGGGTGGGAACAAGAGACCCAGTACTTC. The whole variable domain, filled in from reference TRBV7-9 and TRBJ2-5, reads DTGVSQNPRHKITKRGQNVTFRCDPISEHNRLYWYRQTLGQGPEFLTYFQNEAQLEKSRLLSDRFSAERPKGSFSTLEIQRTEQGDSAMYLCASSLAGWEQETQYFGPGTRLLVL.

The rearrangement links TRBV5-1 to TRBJ2-7; D possibly corresponds to TRBD2 (5 bases). The V gene's germline CDR1 is SGHRS and CDR2 YFSETQ. The CDR3 runs to 13 residues. V gave up 2 bases and J gave up 5 bases, with 11 bases separating them. CDR3 protein: CASSLLGKNEQYF. CDR3 sequence (DNA): TGCGCCAGCAGCTTACTAGGAAAGAACGAGCAGTACTTC.